This passage covers 12 T cell receptor beta chains from one sample sequenced in a study of T cell repertoires in cytomegalovirus infection. No antigen is known for these receptors. TCRdb processed the reads anew with MiXCR; each CDR3 protein has one entry. Of roughly 500,000 distinct CDR3 sequences in the sample, about two fifths were seen once. The material was cultured PBMCs, obtained from culture after CMV antigen stimulation. The receptors originated from a human donor in good health (CMV status not recorded). Some clones in this sample may be carry-over from other donors' samples.

This clonotype was seen a handful of times. J is TRBJ2-1 and V is TRBV11-2, with 9 bases that match TRBD2. V shed 3 bases and J 9 bases; nucleotides not matched to a gene: 9. CDR1 is SGHAT, CDR2 FQNNGV, per germline. The CDR3 spans 15 residues. Here the CDR3 DNA reads TGTGCCAGCAGCTTTTACGGGACTAGCATGGGTGAGCAGTTCTTC. This codes for CASSFYGTSMGEQFF.

V usage is TRBV7-2 and J usage is TRBJ2-3; 10 positions agree with TRBD2. V lost 3 bases, J lost 7 bases, and 7 bases stayed unmatched. In germline, CDR1 is SGHTA, CDR2 FQGNSA. The CDR3 has 15 amino acids. The CDR3: CASSFGLAGVNTQYF. The CDR3, as DNA: TGTGCCAGCAGCTTTGGGCTAGCGGGGGTGAATACGCAGTATTTT.

The rearrangement links TRBV7-2 to TRBJ1-2, with no clear D. The V end was cut by 5 bases, the J end by 0 bases, with 4 bases between. The V gene's germline CDR1 is SGHTA and CDR2 FQGNSA. The CDR3 has 12 residues. CDR3: CASSRSNYGYTF. The CDR3 DNA follows: TGTGCCAGCAGCAGGTCTAACTATGGCTACACCTTC.

The chain combines TRBV12-3 or TRBV12-4 with TRBJ1-2; 10 positions agree with TRBD1. The CDR3 runs to 15 residues. With 7 bases clipped from V and 5 bases from J, the junction kept 10 bases outside the gene matches. CDR3 in amino acids: CASNLGGQGNYGYTF. The CDR3 DNA is TGTGCCAGCAACCTAGGGGGACAGGGGAATTATGGCTACACCTTC.

V and J are TRBV24-1 and TRBJ2-3; D may be TRBD2 (6 bases). CDR1 and CDR2 (germline): KGHDR, SFDVKD. V lost 1 base and J lost 6, with 7 bases in between. The CDR3 runs to 13 residues. CDR3 region: CATSDFRGDTQYF. Here the CDR3 DNA reads TGTGCCACCAGTGATTTCCGGGGGGATACGCAGTATTTT.

The chain joins TRBV19 to TRBJ2-7; D unclear. This CDR3 contains 14 residues. Trimming stripped 4 bases from V and 0 bases from J, with 10 bases between. In germline, CDR1 is LNHDA, CDR2 SQIVND (reference sequence). The CDR3 DNA reads TGTGCCAGTAGTAACCAGCAGAGCTCCTACGAGCAGTACTTC. Encoded protein: CASSNQQSSYEQYF.

The rearrangement uses TRBV6-1 and TRBJ1-5; 10 bases are a match to TRBD1. Germline lookup yields CDR1 MNHNS and CDR2 SASEGT. The CDR3 consists of 15 residues. The trim removed 4 bases at V and 2 bases at J, leaving 2 bases unmatched. CDR3 amino acids: CASSAGTGGNQPQHF. CDR3 in DNA: TGTGCCAGCAGTGCCGGGACAGGGGGCAATCAGCCCCAGCATTTT.

The chain uses TRBV6-1 and TRBJ1-1; D not resolved. The CDR3 covers 14 residues. Per the germline V gene, CDR1 is MNHNS and CDR2 is SASEGT. The V gene lost 0 bases and the J gene lost 11 bases, with 16 bases spanning the gap. CDR3 sequence (DNA): TGTGCCAGCAGTGAAGCGGCCAGGCCCGCTCCGGCTTTCTTT. This codes for CASSEAARPAPAFF.

The chain links TRBV7-2 to TRBJ2-5; perhaps TRBD1 as D (6 bases). Germline values: CDR1 SGHTA, CDR2 FQGNSA. V was clipped by 5 bases and J by 5 bases, with 21 bases between them. This CDR3 spans 16 amino acids. This CDR3 reads CASSPPESGDVETQYF. The CDR3 DNA is TGTGCCAGCAGCCCACCAGAGTCAGGGGATGTGGAGACCCAGTACTTC.

The J gene is TRBJ2-3, the V gene TRBV20-1, with TRBD2 identical over 11 bases. V was clipped by 1 base and J by 3 bases; unmatched bases: 18. The germline gives CDR1 DFQATT, CDR2 SNEGSKA (reference sequence). CDR3 size: 20 residues. The CDR3 DNA follows: TGCAGTGCTAGAGTGGTCCGGTTCGGAGTAGCGGGGGGGCCGACAGATACGCAGTATTTT. Translated: CSARVVRFGVAGGPTDTQYF.

A few counts support this clonotype. The chain has TRBV11-2 and TRBJ2-1; 16 bases align to TRBD2. Germline lookup yields CDR1 SGHAT and CDR2 FQNNGV. Trimming at V came to 5 bases and at J to 5 bases, leaving 9 bases not matched to a gene. The CDR3 length is 18 residues. The CDR3 DNA is TGTGCCAGCAGCCCGGGACTAGCGGGAGGGCGCCCTCACAATGAGCAGTTCTTC. Its protein is CASSPGLAGGRPHNEQFF.

A few counts support this clonotype. The rearrangement uses TRBV6-5 and TRBJ1-2, with D tentatively TRBD1 (5 bases). Trimming removed 6 bases at V and 2 bases at J, with 10 bases between. This CDR3 has 13 residues. The germline V gene encodes CDR1 MNHEY and CDR2 SVGAGI. The CDR3 here is CASRAGANYGYTF. CDR3 nucleotides: TGTGCCAGCAGGGCCGGGGCGAACTATGGCTACACCTTC.